Presented here are 24 T cell receptor beta chains from one specimen sequenced in a study of blood T cell repertoires in COVID-19. The assay was immunoSEQ multiplex PCR, and TCRdb's table has in-frame clones only and misses some. The sample lists hundreds of thousands of clones; 86% were seen once. Specimen: peripheral blood. These receptors all stem from a woman over 75 with COVID-19, enrolled during active disease.

The chain employs TRBV11-1 and TRBJ2-7; 7 bases line up with TRBD1. V was clipped by 5 bases and J by 6 bases; unmatched bases: 4. The CDR3 contains 12 residues. Germline assignment: CDR1 SGHAT and CDR2 FQDESV (reference sequence). The CDR3 coding sequence is TGTGCCAGCAGCCACCCAGGGGGCGAGCAGTACTTC. Translation gives CASSHPGGEQYF.

The J gene is TRBJ2-3, the V gene TRBV7-2, with D maybe TRBD2 (5 bases). Trimming took off 5 bases at V and 0 bases at J, with 21 bases between the two ends. Per germline, CDR1 SGHTA and CDR2 FQGNSA. The CDR3 totals 18 residues. CDR3 sequence: CASSPPGPAVGSTDTQYF. The CDR3, as DNA: TGTGCCAGCAGCCCTCCGGGCCCAGCGGTGGGGAGCACAGATACGCAGTATTTT.

The J gene is TRBJ1-2, the V gene TRBV10-3; 7 bases are shared with TRBD1. The CDR3 loop spans 13 amino acids. Germline V gene lookup returns CDR1 ENHRY and CDR2 SYGVKD. V lost 3 bases to trimming and J lost 7 bases; unmatched junction nucleotides: 5. The CDR3 coding sequence is TGTGCCATCAGTGACGACAGGGCCGGTGGCTACACCTTC. Its translation is CAISDDRAGGYTF.

V is TRBV28 and J is TRBJ2-7, with D possibly matching TRBD2 (6 bases). Germline values: CDR1 MDHEN, CDR2 SYDVKM. The V gene lost 5 bases and the J gene lost 4 bases, with 9 bases spanning the gap. The length of the CDR3 is 12 residues. CDR3 loop: CASSLGGYEQYV. The CDR3 nucleotides are TGTGCCAGCAGTCTCGGGGGATACGAGCAGTACGTC.

The chain uses TRBV7-8 and TRBJ2-7; D is perhaps TRBD1 (5 bases). CDR3 size: 13 residues. V lost 1 base to trimming and J lost 5 bases, with 9 bases between them. CDR1 is SGHVS, CDR2 FQNEAQ, per germline. Written as DNA, the CDR3 is TGTGCCAGCAGCTTAGACAGGATCGACGAGCAGTACGTC. This encodes CASSLDRIDEQYV.

The rearrangement joins TRBV15 to TRBJ1-6, with D possibly being TRBD1 (5 bases). Germline V gives CDR1 LNHNV, CDR2 YYDKDF (reference sequence). The CDR3 runs to 13 residues. The V end lost 3 bases, the J end lost 9 bases, and 9 bases lay between the germline ends. In DNA form, the CDR3 reads TGTGCCACCAGCAGGGAGGGGTTTTCACCCCTCCACTTT. It encodes CATSREGFSPLHF.

This clone was seen only a few times. The CDR3 spells CASSLAHGLAWDNEQFF. The CDR3 DNA follows: TGCGCCAGCAGCTTGGCTCATGGCCTAGCGTGGGATAATGAGCAGTTCTTC. This chain uses TRBV5-1 with TRBJ2-1, with a tentative D call TRBD2 (6 bases). The length of the CDR3 is 17 residues. In germline, CDR1 is SGHRS, CDR2 YFSETQ. Trimming pared 0 bases from V and 7 bases from J, leaving 20 bases between.

The chain couples TRBV19 to TRBJ1-1; weak D call: TRBD1 (5 bases). Per germline, CDR1 LNHDA and CDR2 SQIVND (reference sequence). The CDR3 consists of 14 residues. The ends were cut back, 3 bases at V and 5 bases at J, with 13 bases in the middle. DNA of the CDR3: TGTGCCAGTAGTATTCAGGGAGGTGGAACTGAAGCTTTCTTT. Protein product: CASSIQGGGTEAFF.

The chain uses TRBV6-1 and TRBJ1-1; 9 nucleotides agree with TRBD1. V shed 3 bases and J 7 bases; nucleotides not matched to a gene: 6. Germline CDR1 and CDR2: MNHNS and SASEGT. The length of the CDR3 is 14 residues. CDR3 sequence (DNA): TGTGCCAGCAGTGACACAGGGGGCGTCGGTGAAGCTTTCTTT. Translation: CASSDTGGVGEAFF.

V is TRBV6-5 and J is TRBJ1-2; tentative D call: TRBD1 (6 bases). V was trimmed by 6 bases and J by 8 bases, leaving 16 bases between them. Germline V CDR1 and CDR2: MNHEY, SVGAGI. The CDR3 spans 13 residues. The CDR3 loop is CASRYRDEGGYTF. The CDR3 DNA is TGTGCCAGCAGATACAGGGATGAGGGCGGCTACACCTTC.

Here the CDR3 DNA reads TGTGCCAGCAGCTCACAGGCGGTCGAGCAGTACGTC. It codes for CASSSQAVEQYV. This chain links TRBV7-9 with TRBJ2-7, with D perhaps matching TRBD1 (5 bases). Trimming left V 4 bases short and J 6 bases short, with 10 bases between. CDR3 length: 12 amino acids. Per the germline V gene, CDR1 is SEHNR and CDR2 is FQNEAQ (reference sequence).

Points on this clone: Distinct nucleotide sequences in the sample also encode this CDR3. The chain combines TRBV10-1 with TRBJ1-6; no firm D call. V gave up 2 bases and J gave up 0 bases, with 5 bases separating them. The CDR3 runs 15 residues. The V gene's germline CDR1 is WNHNN and CDR2 SYGVQD (reference sequence). The CDR3 nucleotides read TGCGCCAGCAGTGAGGGGAGCTCCTATAATTCACCCCTCCACTTT. It is translated as CASSEGSSYNSPLHF.

The rearrangement links TRBV12-3 or TRBV12-4 to TRBJ1-2, with 7 bases that match TRBD1. This CDR3 is built from 11 residues. V was clipped by 4 bases and J by 8 bases; unmatched bases: 1. The CDR3 loop reads CASSSGGGYTF. The CDR3 DNA sequence: TGTGCCAGCAGTTCAGGGGGAGGCTACACCTTC.

This clone was seen only a few times. The chain uses TRBV18 and TRBJ1-1; a weak D match, TRBD1 (5 bases). Germline V gives CDR1 KGHSH, CDR2 LQKENI. This CDR3 is 17 amino acids long. V lost 6 bases and J 0 bases, leaving 20 bases between the germline ends. CDR3 region: CASSITMGRAMNTEAFF. The CDR3 DNA reads TGTGCCAGCTCTATAACTATGGGCAGGGCAATGAACACTGAAGCTTTCTTT.

The chain combines TRBV5-4 with TRBJ1-1; 9 positions match TRBD1. The CDR3 has 15 residues. The junction had 8 bases not matched to a gene; V was cut back by 4 bases and J by 4 bases. Germline loops: CDR1 SGHNT, CDR2 YYREEE (reference sequence). The CDR3 DNA follows: TGTGCCAGCAGCACGGGACAGGGATGGGGCACTGAAGCTTTCTTT. This encodes CASSTGQGWGTEAFF.

This chain joins TRBV5-1 and TRBJ2-3, with D perhaps matching TRBD1 (6 bases). CDR1 and CDR2 from the germline V gene are SGHRS and YFSETQ. Trimming shortened V by 0 bases and J by 1 base, and 12 bases separated the two germline ends. This CDR3 region has 16 residues. CDR3 sequence (DNA): TGCGCCAGCAGCTTGGAAGCGGCAGGGGGCACAGATACGCAGTATTTT. Amino acids: CASSLEAAGGTDTQYF.

This chain links TRBV7-9 with TRBJ1-1; D gene unclear. This CDR3 region has 12 residues. Germline CDR1 SEHNR, CDR2 FQNEAQ (reference sequence). Trimming took off 6 bases at V and 5 bases at J, with 10 bases between the two ends. This chain's CDR3 is CASRRVGTEAFF. The CDR3, as DNA: TGTGCCAGCAGGAGGGTCGGGACTGAAGCTTTCTTT.

This chain joins TRBV5-1 and TRBJ1-1, with a possible D match to TRBD1 (5 bases). Trimming stripped 4 bases from V and 4 bases from J, with 17 bases between. Germline values: CDR1 SGHRS, CDR2 YFSETQ. CDR3 length equals 15 residues. The CDR3 reads CASSPGRAGGTEAFF. Written as DNA, the CDR3 is TGCGCCAGCAGCCCAGGACGGGCGGGGGGCACTGAAGCTTTCTTT.

V and J are TRBV28 and TRBJ1-2, with 9 bases lining up with TRBD1. The V segment lost 5 bases and the J segment 4 bases; nucleotides outside the gene matches: 5. Germline CDR1 and CDR2: MDHEN and SYDVKM. The CDR3 runs 14 residues. In nucleotides, the CDR3 is TGTGCCAGCAGTACCCAGGGACAGGGCTATGGCTACACCTTC. Translated: CASSTQGQGYGYTF.

CDR3 coding DNA: TGTGCCTGGAACCGACCCTCCGGGACAGGGGCCCACGAGCAGTACTTC. The encoded protein is CAWNRPSGTGAHEQYF. The chain couples TRBV30 to TRBJ2-7, with 10 bases that match TRBD1. The V segment lost 4 bases and the J segment 5 bases; nucleotides outside the gene matches: 14. The length of the CDR3 is 16 residues. The germline V gene has CDR1 GTSNPN and CDR2 SVGIG (reference sequence).

This chain links TRBV5-8 with TRBJ2-2; D is perhaps TRBD2 (5 bases). V shed 5 bases and J shed 0 bases, with 11 bases lying between them. Germline V gene sequence: CDR1 SGHTS, CDR2 YDEGEE. This CDR3 region has 15 residues. CDR3 loop: CASSWELSNTGELFF. The CDR3 bases are TGTGCCAGCAGTTGGGAGTTGTCGAACACCGGGGAGCTGTTTTTT.

The V call is TRBV6-6, the J call TRBJ1-4; D is unresolved. This CDR3 spans 14 amino acids. The germline V gene has CDR1 MNHNY and CDR2 SVGAGI (reference sequence). Between the trimmed V and J ends, which lost 6 bases and 4 bases, there was a span of 12 bases. The DNA of the CDR3 is TGTGCCAGCAGCCTTGTCGCAGTTAATGAAAAACTGTTTTTT. Translated, it gives CASSLVAVNEKLFF.

The chain is built from TRBV24-1 and TRBJ2-5; TRBD1 matches 7 bases. The V and J ends lost 1 base and 5 bases, in that order; junction bases with no gene match: 9. This CDR3 spans 16 amino acids. Per the germline V gene, CDR1 is KGHDR and CDR2 is SFDVKD. CDR3 amino acids: CATSDFQQGLPETQYF. CDR3 nucleotide sequence: TGTGCCACCAGTGATTTTCAACAGGGGCTCCCCGAGACCCAGTACTTC.

The sample holds a few counts of this clone. The chain uses TRBV14 and TRBJ2-2; maybe TRBD1 (5 bases). This CDR3 has 16 residues. Germline CDR1 and CDR2: SGHDN and FVKESK. V lost 5 bases, J lost 0 bases, and 13 bases lay in between. CDR3 sequence: CASSLWGGPNTGELFF. The DNA for the CDR3 is TGTGCCAGCAGCTTGTGGGGCGGCCCGAACACCGGGGAGCTGTTTTTT.